The subject of this entry is one TCR beta chain. Its antigen is currently unknown. This CDR3 contains 13 residues. V shed 5 bases, J shed 8 bases, and the junction held 7 bases outside the gene matches. The germline V gene encodes CDR1 SGHTA and CDR2 FQGNSA. These data are taken from a study of T cell responses to AZD1222 COVID-19 vaccine. Study-level results: Rises in breadth and depth of Spike-specific TCRs came after two AZD1222 doses. Nearly half of spike-specific TCRs reportedly target unmutated variant regions.

Sequencing used immunoSEQ multiplex PCR; TCRdb keeps in-frame clones, though not all of them. The sample lists fewer than 150,000 clones, approximately 90% seen once, with 1.9% in the top ten. Sequenced material: peripheral blood, taken on day 0 of AZD1222 vaccination. The chain links TRBV7-2 to TRBJ1-2, with 8 bases identical to TRBD1. The TCR sequence derives from an adult in good health. CDR3 region: CASSLGQGQGYTF. In DNA form, the CDR3 reads TGTGCCAGCAGCCTAGGACAGGGCCAAGGCTACACCTTC.